A selection of T cell receptor beta chains follows, all from one sample in a study of OX40 agonist ivuxolimab in advanced cancers. Sequenced by immunoSEQ multiplex PCR; TCRdb stores in-frame clones only, minus some. The data show tens of thousands of clones, around 86% seen once. Sequences were derived from CD4+ or CD8+ T cells sorted from blood, sampled in a trial of the OX40 agonist ivuxolimab. The receptors shown here come from an adult with an advanced solid tumor such as melanoma, head and neck, liver or kidney cancer. Each CDR3 is given with its conserved first and last residue. Each record gives: J gene, clone size, CDR3 length, V gene, D gene, CDR3 DNA, CDR3 protein. A D gene is named only where the DNA matches it firmly. Size values are once, few and many counts, or a class for expanded clones, and some rows have none.

J gene: TRBJ2-3; clone size: NA; CDR3 length: 13; V gene: TRBV7-9; D gene: TRBD2; CDR3 DNA: TGTGCCAGCAGCGGGCGGGGGACAGATACGCAGTATTTT; CDR3 protein: CASSGRGTDTQYF
J gene: TRBJ1-5; clone size: NA; CDR3 length: 15; V gene: TRBV5-6; D gene: TRBD1; CDR3 DNA: TGTGCCAGCAGCTTCGGACAGGGGAGGAATCAGCCCCAGCATTTT; CDR3 protein: CASSFGQGRNQPQHF
J gene: TRBJ1-2; clone size: NA; CDR3 length: 16; V gene: TRBV5-1; D gene: TRBD1; CDR3 DNA: TGCGCCAGCAGCGGAGGACAGGGGAATGTTGCCTATGGCTACACCTTC; CDR3 protein: CASSGGQGNVAYGYTF
J gene: TRBJ2-3; clone size: once; CDR3 length: 17; V gene: TRBV11-2; D gene: NA; CDR3 DNA: TGTGCCAGCAGCTTAGATCTATACGGGCGTAGCACAGATACGCAGTATTTT; CDR3 protein: CASSLDLYGRSTDTQYF
J gene: TRBJ2-7; clone size: NA; CDR3 length: 14; V gene: TRBV18; D gene: TRBD1; CDR3 DNA: TGTGCCAGCTCACCGACAGGGGGCAGGGACGAGCAGTACTTC; CDR3 protein: CASSPTGGRDEQYF
J gene: TRBJ1-2; clone size: few; CDR3 length: 19; V gene: TRBV7-9; D gene: NA; CDR3 DNA: TGTGCCAGCAGCTTAGGGGGATGGACAGCGATTACCAAGGGCTATGGCTACACCTTC; CDR3 protein: CASSLGGWTAITKGYGYTF
J gene: TRBJ2-7; clone size: hyperexpanded; CDR3 length: 14; V gene: TRBV27; D gene: TRBD1; CDR3 DNA: TGTGCCAGCAGAACCGGGACAGGGGGCTACGAGCAGTACTTC; CDR3 protein: CASRTGTGGYEQYF
J gene: TRBJ2-7; clone size: NA; CDR3 length: 13; V gene: TRBV2; D gene: NA; CDR3 DNA: TGTGCCAGCAGTGGGGACAACTCCTACGAGCAGTACTTC; CDR3 protein: CASSGDNSYEQYF
J gene: TRBJ2-1; clone size: NA; CDR3 length: 17; V gene: TRBV4-1; D gene: TRBD1; CDR3 DNA: TGCGCCAGCAGCCAAGATTATCGACAGGGGGTATTCAATGAGCAGTTCTTC; CDR3 protein: CASSQDYRQGVFNEQFF
J gene: TRBJ2-1; clone size: NA; CDR3 length: 17; V gene: TRBV5-7; D gene: TRBD2; CDR3 DNA: TGTGCCAGCAGCCCCAAGGGGAGCGGGGGGGCATTCAATGAGCAGTTCTTC; CDR3 protein: CASSPKGSGGAFNEQFF
J gene: TRBJ2-7; clone size: NA; CDR3 length: 15; V gene: TRBV6-1; D gene: NA; CDR3 DNA: TGTGCCAGCAGTGAACAGGGCAGGGCTGGCTACGAGCAGTACTTC; CDR3 protein: CASSEQGRAGYEQYF
J gene: TRBJ2-1; clone size: NA; CDR3 length: 17; V gene: TRBV9; D gene: TRBD2; CDR3 DNA: TGTGCCAGCAGCACTCGAATAGCGGGGGGCTACTACAATGAGCAGTTCTTC; CDR3 protein: CASSTRIAGGYYNEQFF
J gene: TRBJ1-2; clone size: NA; CDR3 length: 13; V gene: TRBV9; D gene: NA; CDR3 DNA: TGTGCCAGCAGCGTATCTTCAGTCTATGGCTACACCTTC; CDR3 protein: CASSVSSVYGYTF
J gene: TRBJ2-2; clone size: NA; CDR3 length: 15; V gene: TRBV2; D gene: TRBD2; CDR3 DNA: TGTGCCAGCAGTGATGGGGGGAGGGGAACCGGGGAGCTGTTTTTT; CDR3 protein: CASSDGGRGTGELFF
J gene: TRBJ2-3; clone size: NA; CDR3 length: 15; V gene: TRBV19; D gene: TRBD1; CDR3 DNA: TGTGCCAGTAGTTACGGGGGACAGGGGCAAGGTACGCAGTATTTT; CDR3 protein: CASSYGGQGQGTQYF
J gene: TRBJ2-2; clone size: NA; CDR3 length: 15; V gene: TRBV2; D gene: TRBD2; CDR3 DNA: TGTGCCAGCAGACCCGGGACTAGCGGGGTCGGGGAGCTGTTTTTT; CDR3 protein: CASRPGTSGVGELFF
J gene: TRBJ2-7; clone size: NA; CDR3 length: 16; V gene: TRBV4-1; D gene: TRBD1; CDR3 DNA: TGCGCCAGCAGCCAAATAAGGACAGGGGGCCCCTACGAGCAGTACTTC; CDR3 protein: CASSQIRTGGPYEQYF
J gene: TRBJ1-2; clone size: NA; CDR3 length: 12; V gene: TRBV29-1; D gene: NA; CDR3 DNA: TGCAGCGTACTCCCTCAGGGGAGCGGCTACACCTTC; CDR3 protein: CSVLPQGSGYTF
J gene: TRBJ2-7; clone size: NA; CDR3 length: 15; V gene: TRBV6-5; D gene: NA; CDR3 DNA: TGTGCCAGCAGTTATAGCTGGGACACTAGCTACGAGCAGTACTTC; CDR3 protein: CASSYSWDTSYEQYF
J gene: TRBJ2-1; clone size: NA; CDR3 length: 13; V gene: TRBV5-1; D gene: TRBD1; CDR3 DNA: TGCGCCAGCAGCGGGACAGCGCCCAATGAGCAGTTCTTC; CDR3 protein: CASSGTAPNEQFF
J gene: TRBJ1-6; clone size: NA; CDR3 length: 12; V gene: TRBV7-9; D gene: NA; CDR3 DNA: TGTGCCAGCAGCGCTTATAATTCACCCCTCCACTTT; CDR3 protein: CASSAYNSPLHF
J gene: TRBJ1-3; clone size: few; CDR3 length: 18; V gene: TRBV30; D gene: TRBD1; CDR3 DNA: TGTGCCTGGAGTGGGGACAGGGATATTTGGGTCTCTGGAAACACCATATATTTT; CDR3 protein: CAWSGDRDIWVSGNTIYF
J gene: TRBJ1-5; clone size: NA; CDR3 length: 14; V gene: TRBV5-4; D gene: TRBD1; CDR3 DNA: TGTGCCAGCCGCAGGAACAGGGGAGAGCAGCCCCAGCATTTT; CDR3 protein: CASRRNRGEQPQHF
J gene: TRBJ1-4; clone size: once; CDR3 length: 14; V gene: TRBV5-1; D gene: NA; CDR3 DNA: TGCGCCAGCAGCTTGGAATCAACTAATGAAAAACTGTTTTTT; CDR3 protein: CASSLESTNEKLFF
J gene: TRBJ2-5; clone size: NA; CDR3 length: 12; V gene: TRBV27; D gene: NA; CDR3 DNA: TGTGCCAGCAGTTTATCAGGGGAGACCCAGTACTTC; CDR3 protein: CASSLSGETQYF
J gene: TRBJ2-1; clone size: NA; CDR3 length: 13; V gene: TRBV7-9; D gene: NA; CDR3 DNA: TGTGCCAGCATTCAGCGCTCCTACAATGAGCAGTTCTTC; CDR3 protein: CASIQRSYNEQFF
J gene: TRBJ2-7; clone size: NA; CDR3 length: 14; V gene: TRBV5-1; D gene: TRBD2; CDR3 DNA: TGCGCCAGCAGCCGGGAGGGAGGGCTGTACGAGCAGTACTTC; CDR3 protein: CASSREGGLYEQYF
J gene: TRBJ1-4; clone size: NA; CDR3 length: 17; V gene: TRBV2; D gene: NA; CDR3 DNA: TGTGCCAGCAGTGAATTATTCCCCCGGGGGTCTAATGAAAAACTGTTTTTT; CDR3 protein: CASSELFPRGSNEKLFF
J gene: TRBJ2-1; clone size: once; CDR3 length: 16; V gene: TRBV30; D gene: TRBD2; CDR3 DNA: TGTGCCTGGAGTTACCCCACACTAGCGGGGTCGAATGAGCAGTTCTTC; CDR3 protein: CAWSYPTLAGSNEQFF
J gene: TRBJ1-5; clone size: NA; CDR3 length: 15; V gene: TRBV9; D gene: NA; CDR3 DNA: TGTGCCAGCAGCGTCTCCTCACTTAGCAATCAGCCCCAGCATTTT; CDR3 protein: CASSVSSLSNQPQHF
J gene: TRBJ2-7; clone size: NA; CDR3 length: 16; V gene: TRBV6-5; D gene: NA; CDR3 DNA: TGTGCCAGCAGTTACGCGACAGAGGGAGTTTCCTACGAGCAGTACTTC; CDR3 protein: CASSYATEGVSYEQYF
J gene: TRBJ1-1; clone size: NA; CDR3 length: 12; V gene: TRBV7-6; D gene: NA; CDR3 DNA: TGTGCCAGCAGCTTAAATGGGGCTGAAGCTTTCTTT; CDR3 protein: CASSLNGAEAFF
J gene: TRBJ1-1; clone size: NA; CDR3 length: 13; V gene: TRBV2; D gene: NA; CDR3 DNA: TGTGCTCAGGTGGAGACGGTGGCTCGAGGAGCTTTCTTT; CDR3 protein: CAQVETVARGAFF
J gene: TRBJ2-3; clone size: NA; CDR3 length: 15; V gene: TRBV27; D gene: TRBD2; CDR3 DNA: TGTGCCAGCAGTTCAGCGGGGGGGGGAATACATACGCAGTATTTT; CDR3 protein: CASSSAGGGIHTQYF
J gene: TRBJ1-6; clone size: NA; CDR3 length: 13; V gene: TRBV28; D gene: NA; CDR3 DNA: TGTGCCAGCGTCGGGACGGAGTATTCACCCCTCCACTTT; CDR3 protein: CASVGTEYSPLHF
J gene: TRBJ2-7; clone size: NA; CDR3 length: 13; V gene: TRBV27; D gene: TRBD1; CDR3 DNA: TGTGCCAGCAAAAGACAGGGGGCTTACGAGCAGTACTTC; CDR3 protein: CASKRQGAYEQYF